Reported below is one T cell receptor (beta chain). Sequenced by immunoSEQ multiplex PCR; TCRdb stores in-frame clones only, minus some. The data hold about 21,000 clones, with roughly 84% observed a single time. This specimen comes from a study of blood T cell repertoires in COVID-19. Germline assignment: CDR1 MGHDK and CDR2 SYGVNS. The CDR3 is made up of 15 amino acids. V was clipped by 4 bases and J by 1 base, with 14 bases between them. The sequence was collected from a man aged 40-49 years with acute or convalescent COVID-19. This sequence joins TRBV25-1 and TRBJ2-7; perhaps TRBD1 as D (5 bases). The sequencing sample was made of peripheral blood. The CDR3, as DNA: TGTGCCAGCAGTGGAAAGGGGCAACATTCCTACGAGCAGTACTTC. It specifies CASSGKGQHSYEQYF.